This T cell receptor (beta chain) stems from a study of identical twins. Trimming pared 4 bases from V and 2 bases from J, leaving 14 bases between. Germline V CDR1 and CDR2: SGHRS, YFSETQ. This CDR3 spans 15 amino acids. Each CDR3 protein is one row after TCRdb ran MiXCR on the 5' RACE reads. This repertoire shows some 500,000 distinct CDR3 sequences, about 13% found once; its top ten account for about 0.94%. This sample also appeared in a second study, on yellow fever vaccine responses in identical twins.

Sequenced input: CD4+ T cells sorted from blood. The clonotype originates from a woman aged 18-29 years in good health. The chain couples TRBV5-1 to TRBJ2-3; no firm D call. As DNA, the CDR3 is TGCGCCAGCAGCCCCCGGACGGAGTCCACAGATACGCAGTATTTT. Its protein product is CASSPRTESTDTQYF.